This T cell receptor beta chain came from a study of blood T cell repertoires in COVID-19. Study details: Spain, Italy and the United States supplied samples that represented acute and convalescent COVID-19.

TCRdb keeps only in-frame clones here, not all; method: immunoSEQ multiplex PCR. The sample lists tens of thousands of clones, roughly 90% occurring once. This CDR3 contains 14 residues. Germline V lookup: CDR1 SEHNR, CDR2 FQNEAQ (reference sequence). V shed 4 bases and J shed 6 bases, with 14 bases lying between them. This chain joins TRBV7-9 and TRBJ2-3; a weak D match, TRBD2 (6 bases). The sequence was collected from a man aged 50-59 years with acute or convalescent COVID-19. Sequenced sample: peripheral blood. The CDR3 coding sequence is TGTGCCAGCAGCTCTATACTAGCAAGGGATACGCAGTATTTT. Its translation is CASSSILARDTQYF.